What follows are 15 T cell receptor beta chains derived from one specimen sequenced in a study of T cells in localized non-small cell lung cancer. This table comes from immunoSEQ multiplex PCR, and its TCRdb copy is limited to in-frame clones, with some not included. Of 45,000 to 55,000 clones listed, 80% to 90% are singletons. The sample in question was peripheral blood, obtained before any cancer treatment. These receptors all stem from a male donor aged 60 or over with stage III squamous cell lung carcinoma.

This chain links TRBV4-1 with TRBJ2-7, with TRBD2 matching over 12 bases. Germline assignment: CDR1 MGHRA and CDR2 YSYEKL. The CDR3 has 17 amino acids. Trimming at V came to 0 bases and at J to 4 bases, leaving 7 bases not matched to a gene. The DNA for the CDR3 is TGCGCCAGCAGCCAAGATTGGCTAGCGGGGGGGATTTACGAGCAGTACTTC. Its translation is CASSQDWLAGGIYEQYF.

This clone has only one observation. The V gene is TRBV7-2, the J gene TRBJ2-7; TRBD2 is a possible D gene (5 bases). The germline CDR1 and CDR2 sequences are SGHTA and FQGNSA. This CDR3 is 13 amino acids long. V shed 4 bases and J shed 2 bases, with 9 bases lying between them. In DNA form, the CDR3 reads TGTGCCAGCAGCTCCGGGATGACCTACGAGCAGTACTTC. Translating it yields CASSSGMTYEQYF.

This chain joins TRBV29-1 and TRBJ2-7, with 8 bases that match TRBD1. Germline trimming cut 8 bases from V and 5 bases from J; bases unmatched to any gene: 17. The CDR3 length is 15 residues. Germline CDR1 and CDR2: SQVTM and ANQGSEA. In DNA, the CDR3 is TGCAGCATGACCCCAGCGACCGGACAGGGTAACGAGCAGTACTTC. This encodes CSMTPATGQGNEQYF.

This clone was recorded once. CDR3 residues: CASSEIAQGNQPQHF. DNA for the CDR3: TGTGCCAGCAGTGAAATAGCGCAGGGTAATCAGCCCCAGCATTTT. This sequence joins TRBV6-1 and TRBJ1-5, with a tentative D call TRBD1 (5 bases). The germline gives CDR1 MNHNS, CDR2 SASEGT. Trimming took off 2 bases at V and 4 bases at J, with 12 bases between the two ends. This CDR3 contains 15 residues.

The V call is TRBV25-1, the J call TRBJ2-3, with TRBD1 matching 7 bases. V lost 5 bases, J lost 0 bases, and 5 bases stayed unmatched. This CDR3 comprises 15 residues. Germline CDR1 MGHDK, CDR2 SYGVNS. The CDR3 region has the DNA TGTGCCAGCAGTCTAGGGGGCGCGAGCACAGATACGCAGTATTTT. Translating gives CASSLGGASTDTQYF.

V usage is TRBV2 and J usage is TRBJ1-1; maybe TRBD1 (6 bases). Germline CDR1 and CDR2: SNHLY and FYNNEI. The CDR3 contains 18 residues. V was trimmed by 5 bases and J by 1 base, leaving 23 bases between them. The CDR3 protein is CASSFSQGGMKGNTEAFF. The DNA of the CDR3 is TGTGCCAGCAGTTTCTCACAGGGTGGGATGAAAGGGAACACTGAAGCTTTCTTT.

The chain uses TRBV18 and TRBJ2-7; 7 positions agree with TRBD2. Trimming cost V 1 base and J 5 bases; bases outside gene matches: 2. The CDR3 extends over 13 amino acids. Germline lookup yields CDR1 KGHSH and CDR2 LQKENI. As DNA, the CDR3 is TGTGCCAGCTCACCACTGAGCGGGAACGAGCAGTACTTC. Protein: CASSPLSGNEQYF.

CDR3 in amino acids: CASSFRVTGATEAFF. The CDR3 bases are TGCGCCAGCAGCTTCAGGGTTACTGGGGCGACTGAAGCTTTCTTT. The chain joins TRBV5-1 to TRBJ1-1, with D perhaps matching TRBD1 (5 bases). V was pared by 2 bases and J by 5 bases, with 16 bases between. The CDR3 runs 15 residues. The germline V gene has CDR1 SGHRS and CDR2 YFSETQ.

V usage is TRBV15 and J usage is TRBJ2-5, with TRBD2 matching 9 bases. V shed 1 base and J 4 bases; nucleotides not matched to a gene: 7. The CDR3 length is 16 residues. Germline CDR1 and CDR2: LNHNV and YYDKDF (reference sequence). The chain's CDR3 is CATSRVRAGGRETQYF. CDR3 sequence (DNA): TGTGCCACCAGCAGAGTACGGGCGGGGGGGCGAGAGACCCAGTACTTC.

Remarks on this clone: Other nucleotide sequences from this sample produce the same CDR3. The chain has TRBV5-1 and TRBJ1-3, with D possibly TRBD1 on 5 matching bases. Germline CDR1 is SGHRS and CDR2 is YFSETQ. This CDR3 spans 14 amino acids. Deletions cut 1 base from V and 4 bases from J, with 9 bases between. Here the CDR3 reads CASSLLQGGNTIYF. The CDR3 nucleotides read TGCGCCAGCAGCTTGTTGCAGGGAGGAAACACCATATATTTT.

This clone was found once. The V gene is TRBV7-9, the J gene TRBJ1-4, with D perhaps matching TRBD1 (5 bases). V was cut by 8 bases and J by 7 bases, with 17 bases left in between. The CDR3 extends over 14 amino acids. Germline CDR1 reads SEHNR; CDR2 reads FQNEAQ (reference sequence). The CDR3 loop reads CASEAQGIGEKLFF. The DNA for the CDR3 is TGTGCCAGCGAGGCTCAGGGAATTGGTGAAAAACTGTTTTTT.

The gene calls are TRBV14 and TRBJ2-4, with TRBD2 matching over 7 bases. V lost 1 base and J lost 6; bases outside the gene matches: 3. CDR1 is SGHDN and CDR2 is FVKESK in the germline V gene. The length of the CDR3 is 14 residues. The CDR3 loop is CASSQAGTTNIQYF. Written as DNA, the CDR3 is TGTGCCAGCAGCCAAGCCGGGACTACAAACATTCAGTACTTC. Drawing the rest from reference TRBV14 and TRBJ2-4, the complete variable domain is EAGVTQFPSHSVIEKGQTVTLRCDPISGHDNLYWYRRVMGKEIKFLLHFVKESKQDESGMPNNRFLAERTGGTYSTLKVQPAELEDSGVYFCASSQAGTTNIQYFGAGTRLSVL.

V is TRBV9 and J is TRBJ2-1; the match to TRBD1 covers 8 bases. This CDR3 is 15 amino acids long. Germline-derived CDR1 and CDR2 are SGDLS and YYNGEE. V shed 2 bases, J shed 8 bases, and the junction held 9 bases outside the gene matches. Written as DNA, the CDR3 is TGTGCCAGCAGCGTGGATCAGGGGGCTTGGGATGAGCAGTTCTTC. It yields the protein CASSVDQGAWDEQFF.

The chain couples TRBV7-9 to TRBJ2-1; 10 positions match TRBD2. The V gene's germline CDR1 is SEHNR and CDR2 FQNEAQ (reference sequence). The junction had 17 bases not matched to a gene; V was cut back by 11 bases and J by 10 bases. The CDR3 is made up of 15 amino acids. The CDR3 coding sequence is TGTGCCTTTACGAATGCTAGCGGGAGAACAGGAGAGCAGTTCTTC. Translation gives CAFTNASGRTGEQFF.

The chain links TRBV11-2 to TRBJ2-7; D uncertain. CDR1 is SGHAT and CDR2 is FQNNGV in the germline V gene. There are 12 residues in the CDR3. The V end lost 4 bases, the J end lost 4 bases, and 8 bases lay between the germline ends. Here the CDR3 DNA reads TGTGCCAGCAGCTGGAACAGTTACGAGCAGTACTTC. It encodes CASSWNSYEQYF.